This T cell receptor beta chain originates from a study of lymphopenia after photon versus proton radiotherapy. TCRdb's copy holds only in-frame clones and misses some; the assay was immunoSEQ multiplex PCR. The sample shows some 70,000 clones, over 80% of them seen only once. V shed 0 bases, J shed 4 bases, and the junction held 4 bases outside the gene matches. The CDR3 extends over 15 amino acids. Germline V CDR1 and CDR2: SGHRS, YFSETQ. The study's findings and limits: Post-nadir diversity loss with photons came from oligoclonal expansion, particularly CD8+ Temra cells. Larger post-nadir TCR diversity loss correlated inversely with survival in deceased patients. Photon-treated patients lost naive T cells and TCR diversity; proton-treated stayed stable. Authors raise, but do not show, better survival with proton therapy.

Turning to this clone: Its antigen is not identified.

The rearrangement joins TRBV5-1 to TRBJ2-1; TRBD2 agrees at 7 bases. The clonotype was recovered from a man older than 75 with esophageal cancer. The sequencing used peripheral blood, collected from a patient treated with proton-based radiotherapy. This CDR3 is CASSLVASGYNEQFF. The CDR3 nucleotides are TGCGCCAGCAGCTTGGTAGCTAGCGGTTACAATGAGCAGTTCTTC. Full variable domain (outside the CDR3, taken from reference TRBV5-1 and TRBJ2-1): KAGVTQTPRYLIKTRGQQVTLSCSPISGHRSVSWYQQTPGQGLQFLFEYFSETQRNKGNFPGRFSGRQFSNSRSEMNVSTLELGDSALYLCASSLVASGYNEQFFGPGTRLTVL.